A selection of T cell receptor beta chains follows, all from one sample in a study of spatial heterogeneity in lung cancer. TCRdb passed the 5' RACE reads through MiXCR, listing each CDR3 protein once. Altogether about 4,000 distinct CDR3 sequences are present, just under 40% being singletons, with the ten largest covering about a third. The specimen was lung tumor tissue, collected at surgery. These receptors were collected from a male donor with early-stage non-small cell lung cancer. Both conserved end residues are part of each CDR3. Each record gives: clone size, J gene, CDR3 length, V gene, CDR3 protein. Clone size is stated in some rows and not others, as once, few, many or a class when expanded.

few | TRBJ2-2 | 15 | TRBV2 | CASSERHRNTGELFF
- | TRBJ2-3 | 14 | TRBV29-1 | CSGAGQGATDTQYF
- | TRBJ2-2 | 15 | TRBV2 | CASRSGGGPTGELFF
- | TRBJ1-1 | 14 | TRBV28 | CASSILQGPTEAFF
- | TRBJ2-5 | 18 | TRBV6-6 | CASSPIPGQGVLQETQYF
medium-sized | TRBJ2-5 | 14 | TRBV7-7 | CASSRDSLGETQYF
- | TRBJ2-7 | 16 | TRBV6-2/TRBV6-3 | CASSPDRGWSSYEQYF
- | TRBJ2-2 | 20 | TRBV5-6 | CASSGRARNLPVASSGELFF
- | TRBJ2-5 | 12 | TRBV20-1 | CSAIDRGETQYF
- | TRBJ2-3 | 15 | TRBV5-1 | CASSLTSGAPDTQYF
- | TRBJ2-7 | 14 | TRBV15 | CATSRDFGGGEQYF
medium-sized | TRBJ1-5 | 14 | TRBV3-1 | CASSQEVGGQPQHF
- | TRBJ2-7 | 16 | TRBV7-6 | CASSLVPSGASYEQYF
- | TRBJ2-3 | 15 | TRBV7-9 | CASSFTRGAGDTQYF
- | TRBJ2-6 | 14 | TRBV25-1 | CASSGYGTSEALTF
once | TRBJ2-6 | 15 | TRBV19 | CASSITGAGANVLTF
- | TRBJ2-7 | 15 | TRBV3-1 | CASTPRGGSSYEQYF
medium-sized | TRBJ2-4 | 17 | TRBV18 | CASSPPKAGEGGNIQYF
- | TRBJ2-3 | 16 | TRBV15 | CATSRVRSTGADTQYF
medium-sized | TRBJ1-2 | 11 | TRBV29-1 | CSVAGGDGYTF
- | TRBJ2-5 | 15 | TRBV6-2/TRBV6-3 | CASNSDRLGQETQYF
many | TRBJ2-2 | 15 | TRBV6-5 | CASSLDRGTTGELFF
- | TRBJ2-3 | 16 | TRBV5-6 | CASSSYSGGRTDTQYF
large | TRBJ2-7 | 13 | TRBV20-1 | CSAWTGGSYEQYF
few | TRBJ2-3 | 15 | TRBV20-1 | CSAPTSGGHTDTQYF
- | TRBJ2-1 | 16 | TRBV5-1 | CASSFKGDPLYNEQFF
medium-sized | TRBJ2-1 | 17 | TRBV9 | CASSVEGSQVGYNEQFF
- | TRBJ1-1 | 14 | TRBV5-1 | CASSWTPEVTEAFF
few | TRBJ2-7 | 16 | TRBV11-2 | CASSLEGQRNHYEQYF
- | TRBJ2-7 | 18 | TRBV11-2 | CASSSRRVVAGNPYEQYF
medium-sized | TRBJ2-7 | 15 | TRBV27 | CASSPTGTGSYEQYF
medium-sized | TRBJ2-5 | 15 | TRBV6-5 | CAISLGAGAWETQYF
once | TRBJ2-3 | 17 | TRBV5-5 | CASSLLLGSASTDTQYF
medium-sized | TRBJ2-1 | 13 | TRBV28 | CASSFSAGNEQFF
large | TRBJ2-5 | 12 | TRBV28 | CASRVRGETQYF
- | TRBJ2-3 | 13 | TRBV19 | CASSQLSTDTQYF
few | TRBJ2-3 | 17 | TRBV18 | CASSPFSDRGQTDTQYF
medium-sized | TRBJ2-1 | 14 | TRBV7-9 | CASWGDRVFNEQFF
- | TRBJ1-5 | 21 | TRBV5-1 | CASSLKIGLEYERVSGQPQHF
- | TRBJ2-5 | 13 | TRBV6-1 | CASSESLAPVRYF
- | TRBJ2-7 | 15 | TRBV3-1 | CASSVTSGGVYEQYF
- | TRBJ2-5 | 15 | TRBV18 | CASSPRSSPGETQYF
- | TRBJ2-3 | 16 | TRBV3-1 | CASSQVAGAPTDTQYF